A single T cell receptor beta chain is shown here with its context. Its antigen is as yet unknown. A junction end diverges from the germline sequence, so it may reflect a read error. This specimen comes from a study of CD8+CD57+ T cells in acquired aplastic anemia. Overall study: DNA recovered from sorted CD4+ and CD8+ cells had a mean of 3.2 ug. There were about 10.8 million reads, on average, for CD4+ cells from healthy donors.

General study findings and limits: A significant difference in CD8+ Simpson's diversity between patients and controls was not found. Both patients and controls carried the same twenty-nine CD8+ CDR3 sequences.

According to the study, genomic DNA was the template for TCR beta VDJ and CDR3 profiling. Using its own MiXCR run on the reads, TCRdb lists one record per CDR3 protein. The repertoire holds about 190,000 distinct CDR3 sequences, with approximately 52% as singletons. Sequencing was done on a sample of sorted CD4+, CD8+, or CD8+CD57+ T cells (not recorded which) from PBMCs. This TCR derives from a human donor in good health, serving as a control.

The CDR3 nucleotides are TGTGCCACCAGCTCCGGGACAGAGAGCTCCTACGGGCAGTACTTC. Amino acids: CATSSGTESSYGQYF. V usage is TRBV24-1 and J usage is TRBJ2-7; TRBD1 matches 7 bases. Germline V CDR1 and CDR2: KGHDR, SFDVKD. The CDR3 is 15 residues long.